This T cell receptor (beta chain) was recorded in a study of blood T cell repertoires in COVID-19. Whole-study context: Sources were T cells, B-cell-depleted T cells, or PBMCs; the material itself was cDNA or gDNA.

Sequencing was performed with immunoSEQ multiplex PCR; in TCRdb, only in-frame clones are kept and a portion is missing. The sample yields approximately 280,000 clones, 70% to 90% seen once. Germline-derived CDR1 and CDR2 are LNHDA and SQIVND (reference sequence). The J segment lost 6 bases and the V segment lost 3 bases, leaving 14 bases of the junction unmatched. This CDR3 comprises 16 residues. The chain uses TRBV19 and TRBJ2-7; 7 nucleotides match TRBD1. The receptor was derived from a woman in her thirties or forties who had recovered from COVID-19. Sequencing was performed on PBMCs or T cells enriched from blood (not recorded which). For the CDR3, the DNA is TGTGCCAGTAGTATGGGATTGACAGGGTCCTTTGCCGAGCAGTACTTC. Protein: CASSMGLTGSFAEQYF.